A selection of T cell receptor beta chains follows, all from one sample in a study of Graves' ophthalmopathy and Graves' hyperthyroidism. Each CDR3 protein is one row after TCRdb ran MiXCR on the multiplex PCR reads. The table includes over a million distinct CDR3 sequences, about 35% detected once. Sequenced sample: peripheral blood or thyroid tissue (not recorded which). These receptors came from an adult man with Graves' hyperthyroidism. Each CDR3 is given with its conserved first and last residue. Each record gives: D gene, V gene, clone size, J gene, CDR3 DNA, CDR3 protein. D genes are given only for firm matches. Only part of the rows carry a size: once, few, many, or a class if the clone is expanded.

>TRBD1|TRBV20-1|many|TRBJ1-2
TGCAGTGTAAAGACCGGAGGGGGCAGGGGGAGTTCTCGAGGCTACACCTTC
CSVKTGGGRGSSRGYTF
>NA|TRBV30|NA|TRBJ2-7
TGTGCCAGAACGGACAAGATAACCTCCTACGAGCAGTACTTC
CARTDKITSYEQYF
>NA|TRBV10-3|NA|TRBJ2-7
TGTGCCATCAGCCTGACTAGTCGCGTGCAGTACTTC
CAISLTSRVQYF
>NA|TRBV7-8|NA|TRBJ2-7
TGTGCCAGCAGCTTAGCCCCGACAGATACCTACGAGCAGTACTTC
CASSLAPTDTYEQYF
>NA|TRBV4-3|many|TRBJ2-7
TGCGCCAGCAGCCAAGGCCAGAATTACGAGCAGTACTTC
CASSQGQNYEQYF
>NA|TRBV12-3/TRBV12-4|NA|TRBJ1-6
TGTGCCAGCAGCCATCGGGGGGGGGGTTCCAGCTCCTATAATTCACCCCTCCACTTT
CASSHRGGGSSSYNSPLHF
>NA|TRBV7-6|NA|TRBJ1-1
TGTGTCAGCAGAAACCCGGCAGGAGCGGTATCAGGGACTGAAGCTTTCTTT
CVSRNPAGAVSGTEAFF
>NA|TRBV20-1|many|TRBJ2-3
TGCAGTGCTACAGGGCGCACAGATACGCAGTATTTT
CSATGRTDTQYF
>NA|TRBV6-2/TRBV6-3|NA|TRBJ2-7
TGTGCCAGCAGGGGACCGGTCTACGAGCAGTACTTC
CASRGPVYEQYF
>NA|TRBV2|many|TRBJ2-6
TGTGCCAGCAGTACGAGATCTGGGGCCAACGTCCTGACTTTC
CASSTRSGANVLTF
>TRBD2|TRBV5-6|few|TRBJ2-7
TGTGCCAGCAGCCCACAACTAGCGGGTTACGAGCAGTACTTC
CASSPQLAGYEQYF
>TRBD1|TRBV29-1|NA|TRBJ2-2
TGCAGCGTTTCGACAGGGGGGCAGGGCGAGCTGTTTTTT
CSVSTGGQGELFF
>TRBD2|TRBV10-3|NA|TRBJ2-5
TGTGCCATCAGTGATTCGCAAACTAGCGGAGGAGAGACCCAGTACTTC
CAISDSQTSGGETQYF
>NA|TRBV20-1|many|TRBJ2-7
TGCAGTGCTCCCCTGAACTTAGCGCAATACGAGCAGTACTTC
CSAPLNLAQYEQYF
>NA|TRBV10-3|many|TRBJ2-5
TGTGCCATCAGTGATGTTCAGCGGACCAACCAAGAGACCCAGTACTTC
CAISDVQRTNQETQYF
>NA|TRBV19|NA|TRBJ2-7
TGTGCCAGTAGTATCTCGCGGCAGTTCCCGGGGGAGCAGTACTTC
CASSISRQFPGEQYF
>NA|TRBV27|few|TRBJ1-1
TGTGCCAGCCGCCCCTCTGGAGTAACTGAAGCTTTCTTT
CASRPSGVTEAFF
>TRBD1|TRBV27|few|TRBJ1-1
TGTGCCAGCAGTCACAAACAGGGGACGAACACTGAAGCTTTCTTT
CASSHKQGTNTEAFF
>NA|TRBV28|few|TRBJ2-3
TGTGCCAGCAGACACAGGGACGCAGATACGCAGTATTTT
CASRHRDADTQYF
>NA|TRBV5-8|NA|TRBJ1-6
TGTGCCAGCAGGGAGGGGGAGAATAATTCACCCCTCCACTTT
CASREGENNSPLHF
>NA|TRBV7-6|many|TRBJ2-7
TGTGCCAGCACCAGGGTTATCTCGTACGAGCAGTACTTC
CASTRVISYEQYF
>TRBD1|TRBV5-1|NA|TRBJ1-5
TGCGCCAGCAGCCCGGGACAGGGGGGGAATCCCAATCAGCCCCAGCATTTT
CASSPGQGGNPNQPQHF
>NA|TRBV19|many|TRBJ2-7
TGTGCCAGTACTCCAGGTCCAGGCTCCTACGAGCAGTACTTC
CASTPGPGSYEQYF
>TRBD1|TRBV6-5|many|TRBJ2-6
TGTGCCAGCAGTTACCGGACAGGGCTTGGGGCCAACGTCCTGACTTTC
CASSYRTGLGANVLTF
>NA|TRBV19|NA|TRBJ1-5
TGTACCGGTAGTCCTCAAGCAGGGGATAGCAATCAGCCCCAGCATTTT
CTGSPQAGDSNQPQHF
>TRBD1|TRBV24-1|NA|TRBJ1-2
TGTGCCACCGGGACAGGGGGCTTGGGCTACACCTTC
CATGTGGLGYTF
>NA|TRBV5-1|once|TRBJ1-6
TGCGCCAGCAGCTCGGCCCCGGGGTCCTATAATTCACCCCTCCACTTT
CASSSAPGSYNSPLHF
>TRBD2|TRBV29-1|many|TRBJ2-5
TGCAGCGTTGAAGCTGCCGCGGGACTAACAAAAGAGACCCAGTACTTC
CSVEAAAGLTKETQYF
>NA|TRBV10-3|few|TRBJ1-5
TGTGCCATCAGTGTTAGTCTAAGGGATCAGCCCCAGCATTTT
CAISVSLRDQPQHF
>TRBD1|TRBV4-2|many|TRBJ2-7
TGTGCCAGCAGCCAAGATGAGGGACAGGGGGCGTCGGAGCAGTACTTC
CASSQDEGQGASEQYF
>TRBD1|TRBV7-9|NA|TRBJ2-2
TGTGCCAGCAGCTTAAGTTCTAGGACAGGGCGATCCGGGGAGCTGTTTTTT
CASSLSSRTGRSGELFF
>NA|TRBV20-1|few|TRBJ2-5
TGCAGTGCTAGAGTAGGGGGGGCAGAGACCCAGTACTTC
CSARVGGAETQYF
>NA|TRBV2|many|TRBJ2-7
TGTGCCAGCAGTGCCCAGGGAAGGAACGAGCAGTACTTC
CASSAQGRNEQYF
>NA|TRBV4-1|many|TRBJ1-1
TGCGCCAGCAGCCAAGAATGGGGGGAAGAAGCTTTCTTT
CASSQEWGEEAFF
>NA|TRBV7-8|many|TRBJ2-5
TGTGCCAGCAGCTTAGCGATGGGGGGGGGCGCCGACCAGTACTTC
CASSLAMGGGADQYF
>NA|TRBV28|many|TRBJ2-5
TGTGCCAGCACCCGGGGCTCTCAAGAGACCCAGTACTTC
CASTRGSQETQYF
>TRBD1|TRBV28|NA|TRBJ1-1
TGTGCCAGCAGTCCTATACGATACAGGGGACAGAACACTGAAGCTTTCTTT
CASSPIRYRGQNTEAFF
>NA|TRBV29-1|many|TRBJ2-2
TGCAGCGTCCCTATGGACCGACCGAACACCGGGGAGCTGTTTTTT
CSVPMDRPNTGELFF
>NA|TRBV7-9|NA|TRBJ2-5
TGTGCCAGCAGCCCGTTACAGGGACTGTTAGAGACCCAGTACTTC
CASSPLQGLLETQYF
>NA|TRBV7-9|NA|TRBJ2-7
TGTGCCAGCAGCTTAACAGGGTATGGCTTTTACGAGCAGTACTTC
CASSLTGYGFYEQYF
>TRBD1|TRBV5-6|many|TRBJ2-7
TGTGCCAGCAGCTTGGCCATAGACAGGGGCCTCGACGAGCAGTACTTC
CASSLAIDRGLDEQYF
>NA|TRBV4-3|NA|TRBJ1-2
TGCGCCAGCAGCCAAGAGGCCCGACCCACCCCCGGCTACACCTTC
CASSQEARPTPGYTF
>TRBD1|TRBV7-9|NA|TRBJ1-4
TGTGCCAGCAGCCACTGGGACAGGGCTGAAAAACTGTTTTTT
CASSHWDRAEKLFF
>NA|TRBV7-8|many|TRBJ2-2
TGTGCCAGCAGCTTAGAACAGAAGACCAGGGAGCTGTTTTTT
CASSLEQKTRELFF
>NA|TRBV5-6|many|TRBJ1-5
TGTGCCAGCAGCTTGGGGCCCGGGGAGGATCAGCCCCAGCATTTT
CASSLGPGEDQPQHF
>TRBD1|TRBV29-1|NA|TRBJ1-1
TGCAGCGCTGCAACAGGGGGCGCCGTCACTGAAGCTTTCTTT
CSAATGGAVTEAFF
>NA|TRBV25-1|NA|TRBJ1-1
NA
CACSVDPQGMNTEAFF
>TRBD2|TRBV7-9|many|TRBJ2-2
TGTGCCAGCAGCTCCCCCACGACTAGCGATAACACCGGGGAGCTGTTTTTT
CASSSPTTSDNTGELFF
>NA|TRBV7-9|many|TRBJ1-4
TGTGCCAGCAGTACGACACCGAATGAAAAACTGTTTTTT
CASSTTPNEKLFF
>NA|TRBV2|many|TRBJ1-5
TGTGCCAGCGGGGGTGACGGGGATCAGCCCCAGCATTTT
CASGGDGDQPQHF